This T cell receptor (beta chain) was captured in a study of blood T cell repertoires in COVID-19. Study as a whole: Specimens from acute and convalescent COVID-19 originated in the United States, Italy and Spain. T cells, B-cell-depleted T cells, or PBMCs provided the cDNA or gDNA that served as material.

Study processing details: Amplification of reference gene primers provided the estimated nucleated cell counts. TCRdb's copy holds only in-frame clones and misses some; the assay was immunoSEQ multiplex PCR. The V and J calls and clone size were taken over from that table, and D and trimming were inferred from the DNA. The sample carries some 87,000 clones, 80% to 90% recorded once. Patients of the Seattle cohort, enrolled during active infection, were followed longitudinally. This CDR3 region has 17 residues. V was pared by 5 bases and J by 3 bases, with 22 bases between. From germline, CDR1 is LNHDA and CDR2 SQIVND (reference sequence).

The TCR was taken from a human donor with COVID-19, enrolled during active disease. The donor label of this sample is uncertain. The chain links TRBV19 to TRBJ1-1; D perhaps matches TRBD1 (6 bases). Input material: peripheral blood. The CDR3 here is CASSDGQIIGLDTEAFF. CDR3 nucleotide sequence: TGTGCCAGTAGTGATGGACAGATCATCGGACTCGACACTGAAGCTTTCTTT.